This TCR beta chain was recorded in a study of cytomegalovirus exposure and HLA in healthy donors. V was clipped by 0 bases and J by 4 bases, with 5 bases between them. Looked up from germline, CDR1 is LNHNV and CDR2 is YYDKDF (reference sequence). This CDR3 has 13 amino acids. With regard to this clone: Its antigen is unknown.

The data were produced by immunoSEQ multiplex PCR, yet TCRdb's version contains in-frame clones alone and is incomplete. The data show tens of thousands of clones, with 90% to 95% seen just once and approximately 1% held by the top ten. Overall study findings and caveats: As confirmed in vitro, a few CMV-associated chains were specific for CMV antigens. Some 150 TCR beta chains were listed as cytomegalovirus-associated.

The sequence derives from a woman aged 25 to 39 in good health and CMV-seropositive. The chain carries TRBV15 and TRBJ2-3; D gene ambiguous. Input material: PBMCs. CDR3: CATSRDIADTQYF. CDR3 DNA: TGTGCCACCAGCAGAGATATTGCAGATACGCAGTATTTT.